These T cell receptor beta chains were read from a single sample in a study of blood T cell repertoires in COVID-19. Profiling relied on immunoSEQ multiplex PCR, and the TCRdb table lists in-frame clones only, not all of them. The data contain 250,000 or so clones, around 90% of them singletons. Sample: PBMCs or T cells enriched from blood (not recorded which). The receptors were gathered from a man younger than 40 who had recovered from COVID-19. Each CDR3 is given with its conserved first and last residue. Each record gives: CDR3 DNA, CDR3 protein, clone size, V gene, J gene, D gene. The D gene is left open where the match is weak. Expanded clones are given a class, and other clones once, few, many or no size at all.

TGTGCCACCCGGTACCGGGACAACGTTTATTCACCCCTCCACTTT	CATRYRDNVYSPLHF	NA	TRBV7-9	TRBJ1-6	NA
TGTGCCAGCAGTTCCCGCCTAGCGGGGGGCGGGAATGAGCAGTTCTTC	CASSSRLAGGGNEQFF	NA	TRBV27	TRBJ2-1	TRBD2
TGTGCCAGTAGTATGGGACTAGCGGGAGGGTTCGGCGAGCAGTACTTC	CASSMGLAGGFGEQYF	NA	TRBV19	TRBJ2-7	TRBD2
TGTGCCAGCATACCCCTGACAGGAAGATTCCAAGAGACCCAGTACTTC	CASIPLTGRFQETQYF	NA	TRBV21-1	TRBJ2-5	NA
TGTGCCAGCAGCTCTAGCGGGGCGAACACCGGGGAGCTGTTTTTT	CASSSSGANTGELFF	NA	TRBV7-6	TRBJ2-2	TRBD2
TGTGCCACCAGCAGAGGGACTGCACAAGAGACCCAGTACTTC	CATSRGTAQETQYF	once	TRBV15	TRBJ2-5	NA
TGCAGTGCTAACGCGGGCTATGGCTACACCTTC	CSANAGYGYTF	once	TRBV20-1	TRBJ1-2	NA
TGTGCCATCAGTGGCTCACCGGGGGGGCACGGTGCAGATACGCAGTATTTT	CAISGSPGGHGADTQYF	NA	TRBV10-3	TRBJ2-3	TRBD2
TGTGCCAGCTCACCAGGGACAGGGTCCTGGAATGAGCAGTTCTTC	CASSPGTGSWNEQFF	once	TRBV18	TRBJ2-1	TRBD1
TGTGCCAGCAGCCCCCTGTGGGGACTAGCGGGAGGCGGGGAAGAGACCCAGTACTTC	CASSPLWGLAGGGEETQYF	NA	TRBV21-1	TRBJ2-5	NA
TGTGCCAGCAGCCAAGGGCAGTATGGTGAAAAACTGTTTTTT	CASSQGQYGEKLFF	NA	TRBV3-1/TRBV3-2	TRBJ1-4	NA
TGTGCCAGCAGCACCCAAGCGGGAGGGGGGGAGACCCAGTACTTC	CASSTQAGGGETQYF	NA	TRBV7-7	TRBJ2-5	TRBD2
TGTGCCACCAGTGATCCGGGGACAGGGCAAGAGACCCAGTACTTC	CATSDPGTGQETQYF	NA	TRBV24-1	TRBJ2-5	TRBD1
TGTGCCAGCAGCTTAGAGTGGACATTGAGACGGGAAAAACTGTTTTTT	CASSLEWTLRREKLFF	NA	TRBV7-8	TRBJ1-4	NA
TGTGCCAGCAGCAAAGCGCAGGTCTCCCGTGTCTATGGCTACACCTTC	CASSKAQVSRVYGYTF	NA	TRBV21-1	TRBJ1-2	NA
TGCGCCAGCAGCCCGGGGACTAGCGGACCTGCAGATACGCAGTATTTT	CASSPGTSGPADTQYF	once	TRBV5-1	TRBJ2-3	TRBD2
TGTGCCTGGAGAAAGGAAGGGTTCGGGAGAACTAATGAAAAACTGTTTTTT	CAWRKEGFGRTNEKLFF	NA	TRBV30	TRBJ1-4	NA
TGCAGCGTTGTGGGACAGCAAAGCTCCTACGAGCAGTACTTC	CSVVGQQSSYEQYF	NA	TRBV29-1	TRBJ2-7	TRBD1